The 6 T cell receptor beta chains given below trace back to one sample, sequenced in a study of T cell repertoires in cytomegalovirus infection. In TCRdb, the reads were re-called with MiXCR into one record per CDR3 protein. The sample consists of 250,000 or so distinct CDR3 sequences, more than 9% of them appearing once. Material for sequencing was PBMCs. The source of these receptors is a human donor in good health (CMV status not recorded). Some clones in this sample may be carry-over from other donors' samples.

The rearrangement uses TRBV20-1 and TRBJ1-5, with 7 bases aligning to TRBD1. This CDR3 contains 14 residues. Germline V gene lookup returns CDR1 DFQATT and CDR2 SNEGSKA (reference sequence). With 5 bases clipped from V and 4 bases from J, the junction kept 8 bases outside the gene matches. The CDR3 sequence: CSAEAGQRNQPQHF. CDR3 DNA sequence: TGCAGTGCTGAAGCGGGACAGAGGAATCAGCCCCAGCATTTT.

The chain carries TRBV12-3 or TRBV12-4 and TRBJ2-5; possibly TRBD1 or TRBD2 for D (5 bases each). The ends were cut back, 4 bases at V and 5 bases at J, with 23 bases in the middle. The CDR3 runs 17 residues. CDR3 nucleotide sequence: TGTGCCAGCAGTTCCCCCCCCCGAGCCCGGTGGGGGGAGACCCAGTACTTC. Translation gives CASSSPPRARWGETQYF.

This clonotype was recorded many times. The chain combines TRBV10-3 with TRBJ2-3, with unresolved D. Trimming removed 7 bases from V and 2 bases from J, with 16 bases in between. CDR3 length equals 15 residues. Germline assignment: CDR1 ENHRY and CDR2 SYGVKD. The CDR3 nucleotides are TGTGCCATCACCATTGAAGCATTTGACACAGATACGCAGTATTTT. Protein sequence: CAITIEAFDTDTQYF.

This clonotype was counted at least ten times. The chain uses TRBV6-5 and TRBJ2-7; 12 bases agree with TRBD2. V lost 6 bases, J lost 5 bases, and 5 bases stayed unmatched. Germline CDR1 is MNHEY and CDR2 is SVGAGI. The CDR3 length is 14 residues. The DNA for the CDR3 is TGTGCCAGCAGCAGACTAGCGGGAGCCCACGAGCAGTACTTC. Protein: CASSRLAGAHEQYF.

The gene calls are TRBV27 and TRBJ2-3; the D gene is possibly TRBD1 (6 bases). Trimming cost V 4 bases and J 3 bases, with 17 bases left between them. The CDR3 loop spans 16 amino acids. Germline loops: CDR1 MNHEY, CDR2 SMNVEV (reference sequence). CDR3 DNA: TGTGCCAGCAGTTGGTCACAGGGCGAGGGAACAGATACGCAGTATTTT. As protein: CASSWSQGEGTDTQYF.

The V call is TRBV14, the J call TRBJ2-7; D is undetermined. The V gene lost 3 bases and the J gene lost 4 bases, with 4 bases spanning the gap. CDR3 length: 11 amino acids. CDR1 SGHDN and CDR2 FVKESK come from the germline V gene. The CDR3 DNA is TGTGCCAGCAGCCAGCTTTACGAGCAGTACTTC. It specifies CASSQLYEQYF.